This TCR beta chain was documented in a study of graft-versus-host responses after intestinal transplantation. CDR3 length equals 16 residues. Looked up from germline, CDR1 is ENHRY and CDR2 is SYGVKD. Trimming removed 0 bases at V and 9 bases at J, with 18 bases between. Generated by immunoSEQ multiplex PCR, the TCRdb table keeps only in-frame clones and is missing some. This table has roughly 53,000 clones, about 90% appearing once. The clonotype originates from a human patient who received an intestinal transplant, so some T cells may come from the graft donor. The input for sequencing was PBMCs, taken more than 650 days after intestinal transplant. The rearrangement joins TRBV10-3 to TRBJ1-5; D is perhaps TRBD1 (5 bases). CDR3 DNA sequence: TGTGCCATCAGTGAGTCGAGGGCAGGCCCTCAGGGGCCCCAGCATTTT. Its translation: CAISESRAGPQGPQHF.